The sequence of this T cell receptor (beta chain) was determined in a study of T-cell reconstitution after alpha-beta-depleted transplantation in children. Study-level points and caveats: The main origin of T-cell counts and diversity one year after transplant was newly produced T cells.

Comment on this clonotype: Its antigen is not known.

Germline V lookup: CDR1 LGHNA, CDR2 YSLEER. This CDR3 comprises 16 residues. V gave up 0 bases and J gave up 4 bases, with 13 bases separating them. Unique molecular identifiers were incorporated during preparation of the TCRbeta library. One entry per CDR3 protein, called by TCRdb with MiXCR from the PCR reads. The sample has fewer than 700,000 distinct CDR3 sequences, 10% to 15% seen once. V is TRBV4-3 and J is TRBJ2-1; weak D call: TRBD2 (6 bases). The receptor's source is a male patient between 10 and 17 years old who had a stem cell transplant for acute myeloid leukemia, so the T cells may come from the graft donor. This material consisted of PBMCs, mostly from graft donor cells, taken 360 days after TCRalphabeta/CD19-depleted stem cell transplant. In DNA, the CDR3 is TGCGCCAGCAGCCAAGACATAACCGGGAGATACAATGAGCAGTTCTTC. Translation gives CASSQDITGRYNEQFF.